The 2 T cell receptor beta chains listed next were all sequenced from one sample in a study of T cells in Graves' hyperthyroidism and ophthalmopathy. Amplification of TCR beta CDR3 regions was performed using RNA transcripts as template. Using the HTBI primer set, a first-round RT-PCR was run on the TCR CDR3. One entry per CDR3 protein, called by TCRdb with MiXCR from the multiplex PCR reads. The data hold about 500,000 distinct CDR3 sequences, with about an eighth observed a single time. Sequencing used blood. The receptors shown here come from a woman aged 18-30 years with Graves' hyperthyroidism.

This clonotype was observed at least ten times. The rearrangement uses TRBV27 and TRBJ2-1; 10 bases agree with TRBD2. The CDR3 sequence is 14 residues long. The V gene's germline CDR1 is MNHEY and CDR2 SMNVEV (reference sequence). With V trimmed by 7 bases and J by 10 bases, 10 bases remained unmatched. In DNA, the CDR3 is TGTGCCAGCAAACCGGGACTAGCGTCCCTCGAGCAGTTCTTC. Translating it yields CASKPGLASLEQFF.

This clonotype occurred many times. In DNA form, the CDR3 reads TGTGCCAGCTCGACAGGAAACTTGAACACTGAAGCTTTCTTT. Amino acid sequence: CASSTGNLNTEAFF. The rearrangement uses TRBV28 and TRBJ1-1, with D possibly matching TRBD1 (6 bases). The germline V and J ends were trimmed by 8 bases and 0 bases, with 13 bases remaining between them. The CDR3 extends over 14 amino acids. Germline CDR1 MDHEN, CDR2 SYDVKM.